These 15 T cell receptor beta chains originate from one sample sequenced in a study of blood T cell repertoires in COVID-19. Clones were sequenced by immunoSEQ multiplex PCR, and TCRdb holds only the in-frame ones, with some missing. This sample has about 140,000 clones, with 87% found just once. The sample consisted of PBMCs or T cells enriched from blood (not recorded which). These receptors were taken from a man in his sixties who had recovered from COVID-19.

V usage is TRBV18 and J usage is TRBJ2-4; 11 nucleotides align to TRBD1. The CDR3 is 16 amino acids. From germline, CDR1 is KGHSH and CDR2 LQKENI. V was clipped by 5 bases and J by 2 bases; unmatched bases: 5. The chain's CDR3 is CASSTRDRGSKNIQYF. The CDR3 DNA follows: TGTGCCAGCTCAACCCGGGACAGGGGGTCCAAAAACATTCAGTACTTC.

This clone has only one observation. CDR3 DNA sequence: TGTGCCAGCAGTTTATCGCGGCCGTCGAAGGAGCCCCAGCATTTT. Amino acid sequence: CASSLSRPSKEPQHF. The chain carries TRBV27 and TRBJ1-5, with no clear D. V gave up 0 bases and J gave up 8 bases, with 14 bases separating them. This CDR3 is built from 15 residues. Germline loops: CDR1 MNHEY, CDR2 SMNVEV (reference sequence).

V usage is TRBV7-8 and J usage is TRBJ2-5, with D possibly TRBD1 on 6 matching bases. V lost 7 bases to trimming and J lost 4 bases, with 19 bases between them. The CDR3 contains 15 residues. The germline V gene encodes CDR1 SGHVS and CDR2 FQNEAQ. The CDR3, as DNA: TGTGCCAGCAAACCCACCCGACAGGTCGGAGAGACCCAGTACTTC. Translating it yields CASKPTRQVGETQYF.

The J gene is TRBJ2-3, the V gene TRBV28; 9 bases align to TRBD2. Germline-derived CDR1 and CDR2 are MDHEN and SYDVKM. Trimming took 6 bases from V and 3 from J; bases not matched to a gene: 19. This CDR3 contains 19 residues. The CDR3: CASSPSFLTSGGGTDTQYF. CDR3 DNA sequence: TGTGCCAGCAGCCCCTCTTTCCTGACTAGCGGAGGGGGGACAGATACGCAGTATTTT.

This clone was detected only a few times. The chain has TRBV24-1 and TRBJ2-2, with 11 bases identical to TRBD1. V dropped 6 bases and J dropped 8; count of bases not matched to a gene: 7. The CDR3 consists of 15 residues. Germline lookup yields CDR1 KGHDR and CDR2 SFDVKD. Here the CDR3 reads CATSRPGQGDGELFF. CDR3 DNA: TGTGCCACCAGTCGACCGGGACAGGGGGATGGGGAGCTGTTTTTT.

The chain links TRBV5-6 to TRBJ2-7, with TRBD2 identical over 15 bases. The CDR3 is 16 residues long. Trimming cost V 4 bases and J 1 base; bases outside gene matches: 3. Per germline, CDR1 SGHDT and CDR2 YYEEEE. The CDR3 region is CASSPGLAGGSYEQYF. The DNA of the CDR3 is TGTGCCAGCAGCCCGGGACTAGCGGGGGGTTCCTACGAGCAGTACTTC.

This clone has more than one count but fewer than ten. The rearrangement joins TRBV2 to TRBJ2-1, with D perhaps matching TRBD1 (5 bases). The CDR3 is made up of 13 amino acids. The V end lost 4 bases, the J end lost 7 bases, and 11 bases lay between the germline ends. From germline, CDR1 is SNHLY and CDR2 FYNNEI. The CDR3 here is CASSAWSGNEQFF. CDR3 coding DNA: TGTGCCAGCAGTGCTTGGTCAGGGAATGAGCAGTTCTTC.

CDR3: CASSSEPTTRSQETQYF. The CDR3 DNA reads as TGTGCCAGCAGTTCAGAGCCTACCACTAGATCCCAAGAGACCCAGTACTTC. This chain joins TRBV28 and TRBJ2-5, with a tentative D call TRBD2 (5 bases). The length of the CDR3 is 17 residues. Germline values: CDR1 MDHEN, CDR2 SYDVKM. Trimming stripped 4 bases from V and 1 base from J, with 19 bases between. Full variable domain (missing parts from reference TRBV28 and TRBJ2-5): DVKVTQSSRYLVKRTGEKVFLECVQDMDHENMFWYRQDPGLGLRLIYFSYDVKMKEKGDIPEGYSVSREKKERFSLILESASTNQTSMYLCASSSEPTTRSQETQYFGPGTRLLVL.

This chain links TRBV10-2 with TRBJ1-2; no clear D. V was clipped by 1 base and J by 8 bases, with 14 bases between them. The germline gives CDR1 WSHSY, CDR2 SAAADI. The length of the CDR3 is 14 residues. CDR3 in DNA: TGCGCCAGCAGTGAGTTGCGGGATCCAAAGGGCTACACCTTC. Its protein product is CASSELRDPKGYTF.

The V gene is TRBV6-5, the J gene TRBJ1-6; 8 bases align to TRBD1. The germline gives CDR1 MNHEY, CDR2 SVGAGI. The CDR3 is 14 residues long. V lost 9 bases and J lost 7; bases outside the gene matches: 8. The CDR3 sequence: CASSWGQENSPLHF. CDR3 nucleotide sequence: TGTGCCAGTTCCTGGGGACAGGAGAATTCACCCCTCCACTTT.

This clone was observed a handful of times. V gene TRBV30 combines with J gene TRBJ2-1, with TRBD2 matching 8 bases. Germline CDR1 and CDR2: GTSNPN and SVGIG (reference sequence). CDR3 length equals 13 residues. Trimming took 7 bases from V and 4 from J; bases not matched to a gene: 6. The CDR3 region has the DNA TGTGCCTCGAGCGGGAGAATATACAATGAGCAGTTCTTC. Its translation is CASSGRIYNEQFF.

The V gene is TRBV11-2, the J gene TRBJ2-5, with 12 bases aligning to TRBD2. CDR3 size: 15 residues. The trim removed 5 bases at V and 4 bases at J, leaving 5 bases unmatched. Germline V gene lookup returns CDR1 SGHAT and CDR2 FQNNGV. DNA of the CDR3: TGTGCCAGCAGCCTAGCGGGGGGGCTATTAGAGACCCAGTACTTC. This codes for CASSLAGGLLETQYF.

The chain combines TRBV19 with TRBJ2-3; possible D gene TRBD2, 7 bases. CDR1 LNHDA and CDR2 SQIVND come from the germline V gene (reference sequence). V was pared by 3 bases and J by 6 bases, with 16 bases between. CDR3 length: 15 residues. This CDR3 is CASSMGGAKADTQYF. CDR3 DNA: TGTGCCAGTAGTATGGGGGGGGCTAAAGCGGATACGCAGTATTTT.

The V call is TRBV6-6, the J call TRBJ1-4; 8 bases align to TRBD1. Germline V CDR1 and CDR2: MNHNY, SVGAGI (reference sequence). This CDR3 has 14 amino acids. Unmatched junction bases numbered 7, after V lost 6 bases and J lost 7 bases. The DNA for the CDR3 is TGTGCCAGCAGACCCCGACAGGGGTCTGAAAAACTGTTTTTT. Amino acids: CASRPRQGSEKLFF.

V is TRBV30 and J is TRBJ2-7, with a tentative D call TRBD1 (6 bases). The CDR3 spans 12 residues. V lost 4 bases and J lost 2, with 9 bases in between. Germline loops: CDR1 GTSNPN, CDR2 SVGIG (reference sequence). The CDR3 region has the DNA TGTGCCTGGATGGGGGACACCTACGAGCAGTACTTC. Its translation: CAWMGDTYEQYF.